The present entry profiles one T cell receptor (beta chain) with its context. Its antigen is unidentified. The junction and the germline gene differ at one end; a read error may be behind it. The CDR3 length is 15 residues. CDR1 SGHTA and CDR2 FQGNSA come from the germline V gene. Sorted cell numbers of roughly 19,000 to 1,000,000, with 10%, 30% or 50% RNA, served as input for naive CD8 libraries. Using a CD8+CD4-CCR7+CD45RA+ phenotype, naive CD8 T cells were sorted. The record originates from a study of molecular identifiers for immune sequencing clone quantification. A single record per CDR3 protein comes from TCRdb applying MiXCR to the PCR reads. The sample consists of tens of thousands of distinct CDR3 sequences, about 19% of them appearing once. General study points: Researchers reportedly could pick up spiked Jurkat TCR RNA from one cell mixed into about 970,000 naive cells.

The sequenced sample consisted of naive CD8+ T cells from blood, with Jurkat cell RNA spiked in. Described subset: FACS-sorted CD8+CD4-CCR7+CD45RA+ naive T cells. The chain combines TRBV7-2 with TRBJ2-7; D is uncertain. The sequence was obtained from a human donor in good health. Some libraries in this study had Jurkat cell RNA spiked in. The CDR3 DNA reads TGTGCCAACAGCTTAGATGTCATGAACTCCTACGAGCAGTACTTC. It codes for CANSLDVMNSYEQYF.